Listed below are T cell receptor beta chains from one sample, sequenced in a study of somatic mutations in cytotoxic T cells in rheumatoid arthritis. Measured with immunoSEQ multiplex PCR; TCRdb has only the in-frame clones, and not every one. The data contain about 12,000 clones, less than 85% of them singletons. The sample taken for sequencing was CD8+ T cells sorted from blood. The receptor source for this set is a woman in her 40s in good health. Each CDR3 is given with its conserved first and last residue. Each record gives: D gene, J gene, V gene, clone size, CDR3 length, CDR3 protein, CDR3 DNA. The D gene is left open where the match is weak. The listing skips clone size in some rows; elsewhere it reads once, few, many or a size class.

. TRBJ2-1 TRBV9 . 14 CASSVFGPGNEQFF TGTGCCAGCAGCGTGTTTGGCCCCGGGAATGAGCAGTTCTTC
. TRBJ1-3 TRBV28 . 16 CASSPFLREEGNTIYF TGTGCCAGCAGCCCCTTTCTCCGGGAGGAGGGAAACACCATATATTTT
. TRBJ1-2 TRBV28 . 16 CASSLYLTEFNYGYTF TGTGCCAGCAGTTTATATTTAACGGAGTTTAACTATGGCTACACCTTC
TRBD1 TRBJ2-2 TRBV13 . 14 CASSLNRGSGELFF TGTGCCAGCAGCTTAAACAGGGGGTCCGGGGAGCTGTTTTTT
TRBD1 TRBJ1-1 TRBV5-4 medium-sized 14 CASSWGQGGTEAFF TGTGCCAGCAGCTGGGGACAGGGAGGCACTGAAGCTTTCTTT
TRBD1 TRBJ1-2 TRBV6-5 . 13 CASSIQGASGYTF TGTGCCAGCAGTATACAGGGGGCCAGCGGCTACACCTTC
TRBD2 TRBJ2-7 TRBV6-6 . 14 CASSGSGRGYEQYF TGTGCCAGCAGTGGTAGCGGGAGGGGCTACGAGCAGTACTTC
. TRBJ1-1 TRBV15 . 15 CATSQGEGYDTEAFF TGTGCCACCAGTCAAGGGGAGGGATACGACACTGAAGCTTTCTTT
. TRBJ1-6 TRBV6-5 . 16 CASSYGGSLFNSPLHF TGTGCCAGCAGTTATGGGGGAAGTCTGTTTAATTCACCCCTCCACTTT
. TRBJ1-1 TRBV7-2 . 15 CASSLLAGPNSEAFF TGTGCCAGCAGCTTACTTGCAGGGCCGAACAGTGAAGCTTTCTTT
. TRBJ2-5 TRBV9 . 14 CASSVGGGVETQYF TGTGCCAGCAGCGTAGGGGGAGGAGTAGAGACCCAGTACTTC
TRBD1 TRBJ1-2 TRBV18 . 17 CASSPQPGQRGDYGYTF TGTGCCAGCTCACCACAGCCGGGACAGAGAGGTGACTATGGCTACACCTTC
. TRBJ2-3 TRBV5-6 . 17 CASSPPSDRSVTDTQYF TGTGCCAGCAGCCCACCTTCCGACAGGTCAGTCACAGATACGCAGTATTTT
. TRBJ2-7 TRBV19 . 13 CASSMTDTLEQYF TGTGCCAGTAGTATGACGGACACTCTCGAGCAGTACTTC
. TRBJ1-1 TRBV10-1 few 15 CASSESRGINTEAFF TGCGCCAGCAGTGAGTCAAGGGGGATCAACACTGAAGCTTTCTTT
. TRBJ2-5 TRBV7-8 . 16 CASSRGGFGDQETQYF TGTGCCAGCAGCCGCGGCGGCTTTGGGGACCAAGAGACCCAGTACTTC
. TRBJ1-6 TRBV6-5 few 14 CASSRGVSGSPLHF TGTGCCAGCAGTCGGGGGGTGAGTGGCTCACCCCTCCACTTT
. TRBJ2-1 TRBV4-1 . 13 CASSHASYNEQFF TGCGCCAGCAGCCACGCCTCCTACAATGAGCAGTTCTTC
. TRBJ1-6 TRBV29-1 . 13 CSVVGGNNSPLHF TGCAGCGTTGTAGGTGGTAATAATTCACCCCTCCACTTT
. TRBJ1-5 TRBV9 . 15 CASSVGVGEGQPQHF TGTGCCAGCAGCGTAGGTGTAGGGGAGGGTCAGCCCCAGCATTTT
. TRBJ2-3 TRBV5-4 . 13 CASSHLSTDTQYF TGTGCCAGCAGCCACCTTAGCACAGATACGCAGTATTTT
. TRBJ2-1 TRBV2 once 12 CASSFPGDAQFF TGTGCCAGCTCTTTTCCGGGGGATGCGCAGTTCTTC
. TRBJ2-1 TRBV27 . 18 CASSHRGRLGGSYNEQFF TGTGCCAGCAGTCACCGGGGGCGCCTTGGGGGCTCCTACAATGAGCAGTTCTTC
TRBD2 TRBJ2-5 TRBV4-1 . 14 CASSQVRGGETQYF TGCGCCAGCAGCCAGGTGCGGGGGGGAGAGACCCAGTACTTC
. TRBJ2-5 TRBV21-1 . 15 CASSKVDRGQETQYF TGTGCCAGCAGCAAAGTGGACAGGGGGCAAGAGACCCAGTACTTC
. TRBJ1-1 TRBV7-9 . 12 CASSSSGVEAFF TGTGCCAGCAGCTCATCAGGGGTTGAAGCTTTCTTT
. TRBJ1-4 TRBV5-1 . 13 CASSLGDTLKLFF TGCGCCAGCAGCTTGGGGGACACCCTCAAACTGTTTTTT
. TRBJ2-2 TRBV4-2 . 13 CASSQVRTGELFF TGTGCCAGCAGCCAAGTCCGGACCGGGGAGCTGTTTTTT
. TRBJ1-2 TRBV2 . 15 CASRGREGVNYGYTF TGTGCCAGCCGAGGCAGGGAGGGAGTAAACTATGGCTACACCTTC
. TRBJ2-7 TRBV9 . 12 CASSGDDYEQYF TGTGCCAGCAGCGGGGACGACTACGAGCAGTACTTC
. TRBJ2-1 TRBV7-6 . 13 CASSATGYNEQFF TGTGCCAGCAGCGCCACAGGATACAATGAGCAGTTCTTC
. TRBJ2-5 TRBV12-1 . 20 CASSFEMKGTSGGSQETQYF TGTGCCAGCAGCTTTGAAATGAAGGGGACTAGCGGGGGGTCACAAGAGACCCAGTACTTC
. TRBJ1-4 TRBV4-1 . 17 CASSPYPRGGVGEKLFF TGCGCCAGCAGCCCCTACCCGAGGGGGGGGGTAGGTGAAAAACTGTTTTTT
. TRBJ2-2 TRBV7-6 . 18 CASSLGAGRNPSSGELFF TGTGCCAGCAGCTTAGGGGCAGGAAGAAACCCCTCGTCCGGGGAGCTGTTTTTT
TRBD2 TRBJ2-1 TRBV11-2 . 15 CASSPPGGSYNEQFF TGTGCCAGCAGCCCACCGGGGGGCTCCTACAATGAGCAGTTCTTC
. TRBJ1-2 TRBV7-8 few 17 CASSPMAGAPANYGYTF TGTGCCAGCAGCCCCATGGCAGGGGCGCCAGCGAACTATGGCTACACCTTC
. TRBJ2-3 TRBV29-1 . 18 CSVEAPFFGQGGPDTQYF TGCAGCGTTGAAGCCCCTTTTTTTGGGCAGGGTGGCCCAGATACGCAGTATTTT
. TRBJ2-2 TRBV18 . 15 CASSPGTGITGELFF TGTGCCAGCTCACCGGGTACAGGGATCACCGGGGAGCTGTTTTTT
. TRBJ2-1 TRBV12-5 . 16 CASGLVGESSYNEQFF TGTGCTAGTGGTTTGGTAGGGGAGAGCTCCTACAATGAGCAGTTCTTC
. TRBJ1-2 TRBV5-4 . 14 CASRESGSWDGYTF TGTGCCAGCAGAGAATCAGGTTCCTGGGATGGCTACACCTTC
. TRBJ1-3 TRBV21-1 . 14 CASSKLGQGNTIYF TGTGCCAGCAGCAAACTTGGGCAGGGAAACACCATATATTTT
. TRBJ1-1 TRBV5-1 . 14 CASSLKSVNTEAFF TGCGCCAGCAGCTTGAAGTCCGTGAACACTGAAGCTTTCTTT
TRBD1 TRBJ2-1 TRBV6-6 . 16 CASLGRGQGSYNEQFF TGTGCCAGCCTTGGCCGAGGACAGGGATCCTACAATGAGCAGTTCTTC
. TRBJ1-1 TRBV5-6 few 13 CASSLEGWTEAFF TGTGCCAGCAGCTTAGAAGGGTGGACTGAAGCTTTCTTT
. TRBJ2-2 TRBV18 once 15 CASSSSPVDTGELFF TGTGCCAGCTCAAGCAGCCCCGTTGACACCGGGGAGCTGTTTTTT
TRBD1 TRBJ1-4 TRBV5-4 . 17 CASSLGTGGEANEKLFF TGTGCCAGCAGCTTGGGGACAGGGGGCGAGGCTAATGAAAAACTGTTTTTT
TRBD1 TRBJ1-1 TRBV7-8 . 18 CASSRIRPGQGLNTEAFF TGTGCCAGCAGCCGAATCCGGCCGGGACAGGGCCTGAACACTGAAGCTTTCTTT
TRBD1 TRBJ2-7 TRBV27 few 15 CASSQAGTVYYEQYF TGTGCCAGCAGTCAAGCCGGGACAGTCTATTACGAGCAGTACTTC
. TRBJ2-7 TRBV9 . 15 CASSVGRGGGYEQYF TGTGCCAGCAGCGTAGGTCGGGGAGGGGGCTACGAGCAGTACTTC
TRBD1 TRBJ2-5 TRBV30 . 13 CAWETGYQETQYF TGTGCCTGGGAGACAGGGTACCAAGAGACCCAGTACTTC